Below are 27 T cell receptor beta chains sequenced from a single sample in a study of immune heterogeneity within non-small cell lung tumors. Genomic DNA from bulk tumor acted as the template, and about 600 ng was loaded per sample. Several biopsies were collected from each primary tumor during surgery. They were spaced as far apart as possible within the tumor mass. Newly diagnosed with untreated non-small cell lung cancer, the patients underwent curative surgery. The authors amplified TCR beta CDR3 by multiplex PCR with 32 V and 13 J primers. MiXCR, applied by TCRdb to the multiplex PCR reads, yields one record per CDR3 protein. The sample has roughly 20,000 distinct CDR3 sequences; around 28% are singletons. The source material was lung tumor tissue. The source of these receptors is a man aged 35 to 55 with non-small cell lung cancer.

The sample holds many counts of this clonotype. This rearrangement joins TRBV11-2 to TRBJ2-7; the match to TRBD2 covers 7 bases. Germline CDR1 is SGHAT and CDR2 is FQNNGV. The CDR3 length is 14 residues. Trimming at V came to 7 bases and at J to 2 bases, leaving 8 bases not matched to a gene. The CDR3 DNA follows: TGTGCCAGCACCCGGGGAGGGAGCGCCTACGAGCAGTACTTC. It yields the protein CASTRGGSAYEQYF.

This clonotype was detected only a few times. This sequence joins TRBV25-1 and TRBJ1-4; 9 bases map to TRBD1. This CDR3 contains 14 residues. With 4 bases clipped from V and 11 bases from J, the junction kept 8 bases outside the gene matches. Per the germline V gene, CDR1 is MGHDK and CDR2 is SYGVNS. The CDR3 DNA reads TGTGCCAGCAGTGGTTGGGACAGGGACGGCAAACTGTTTTTT. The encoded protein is CASSGWDRDGKLFF.

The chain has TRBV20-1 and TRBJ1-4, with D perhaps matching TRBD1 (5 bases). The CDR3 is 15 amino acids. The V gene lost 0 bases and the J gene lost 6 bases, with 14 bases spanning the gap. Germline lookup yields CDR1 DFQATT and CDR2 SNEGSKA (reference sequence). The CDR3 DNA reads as TGCAGTGCTAGAGACCCACAGTGGGGGTATGAAAAACTGTTTTTT. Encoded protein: CSARDPQWGYEKLFF.

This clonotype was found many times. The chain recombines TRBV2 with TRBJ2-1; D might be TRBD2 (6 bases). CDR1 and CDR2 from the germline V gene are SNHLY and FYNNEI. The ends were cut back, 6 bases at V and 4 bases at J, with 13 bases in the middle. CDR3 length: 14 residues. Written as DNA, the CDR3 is TGTGCCAGCAGAGCCGGGACTTCGTACAATGAGCAGTTCTTC. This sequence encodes CASRAGTSYNEQFF.

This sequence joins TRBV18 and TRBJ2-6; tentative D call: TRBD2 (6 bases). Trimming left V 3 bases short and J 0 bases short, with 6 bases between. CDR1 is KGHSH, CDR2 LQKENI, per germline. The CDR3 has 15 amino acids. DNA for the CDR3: TGTGCCAGCTCACCGGGGGGCTCTGGGGCCAACGTCCTGACTTTC. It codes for CASSPGGSGANVLTF.

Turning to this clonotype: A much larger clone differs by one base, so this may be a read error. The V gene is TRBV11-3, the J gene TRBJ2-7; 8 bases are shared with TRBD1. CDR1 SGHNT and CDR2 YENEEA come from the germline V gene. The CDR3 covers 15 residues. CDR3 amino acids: CDSSSPATGEYEQYF. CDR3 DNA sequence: TGTGACAGCAGCTCGCCTGCGACAGGGGAGTACGAGCAGTACTTC. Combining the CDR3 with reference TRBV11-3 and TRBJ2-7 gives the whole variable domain EAGVVQSPRYKIIEKKQPVAFWCNPISGHNTLYWYLQNLGQGPELLIRYENEEAVDDSQLPKDRFSAERLKGVDSTLKIQPAELGDSAVYLCDSSSPATGEYEQYFGPGTRLTVT.

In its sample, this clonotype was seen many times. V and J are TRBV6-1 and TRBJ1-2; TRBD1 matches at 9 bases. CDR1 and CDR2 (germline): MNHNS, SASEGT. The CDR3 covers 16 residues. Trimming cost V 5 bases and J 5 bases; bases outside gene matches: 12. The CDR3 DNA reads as TGTGCCAGCAGTCACCCCACCGGGACAGGGCTTTATGGCTACACCTTC. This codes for CASSHPTGTGLYGYTF.

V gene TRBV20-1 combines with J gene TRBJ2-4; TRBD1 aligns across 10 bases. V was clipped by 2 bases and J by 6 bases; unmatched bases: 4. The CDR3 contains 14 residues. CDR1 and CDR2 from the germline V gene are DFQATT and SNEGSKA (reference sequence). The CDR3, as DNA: TGCAGTGCTAGACTGAGGACAGGGGGAAACATTCAGTACTTC. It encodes CSARLRTGGNIQYF.

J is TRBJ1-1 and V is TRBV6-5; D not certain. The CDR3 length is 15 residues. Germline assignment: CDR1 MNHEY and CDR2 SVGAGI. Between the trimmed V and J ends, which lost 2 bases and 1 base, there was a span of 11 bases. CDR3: CASSYSTVKNTEAFF. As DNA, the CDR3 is TGTGCCAGCAGTTACAGTACAGTCAAGAACACTGAAGCTTTCTTT.

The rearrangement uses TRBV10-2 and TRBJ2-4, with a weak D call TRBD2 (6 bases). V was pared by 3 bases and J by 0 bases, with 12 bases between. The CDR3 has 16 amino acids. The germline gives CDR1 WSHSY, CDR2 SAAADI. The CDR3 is CASSEAGGVAKNIQYF. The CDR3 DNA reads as TGCGCCAGCAGTGAAGCCGGAGGGGTAGCCAAAAACATTCAGTACTTC.

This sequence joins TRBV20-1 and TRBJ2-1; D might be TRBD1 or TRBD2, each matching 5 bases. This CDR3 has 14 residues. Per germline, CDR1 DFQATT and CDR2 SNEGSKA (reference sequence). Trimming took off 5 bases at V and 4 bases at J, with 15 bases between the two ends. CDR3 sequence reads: CSAGGHGLYNEQFF. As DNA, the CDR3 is TGCAGTGCTGGAGGACACGGATTATACAATGAGCAGTTCTTC.

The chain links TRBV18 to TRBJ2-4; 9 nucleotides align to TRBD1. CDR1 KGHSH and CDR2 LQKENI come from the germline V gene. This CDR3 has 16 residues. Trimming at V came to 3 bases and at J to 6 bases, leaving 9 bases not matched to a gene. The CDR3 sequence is CASSPRTGEVGNIQYF. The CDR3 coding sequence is TGTGCCAGCTCACCCCGGACAGGGGAGGTGGGAAACATTCAGTACTTC.

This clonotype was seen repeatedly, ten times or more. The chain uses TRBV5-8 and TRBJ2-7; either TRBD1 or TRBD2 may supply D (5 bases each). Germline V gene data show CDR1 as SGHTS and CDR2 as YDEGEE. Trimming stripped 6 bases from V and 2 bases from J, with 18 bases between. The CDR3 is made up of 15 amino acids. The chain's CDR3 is CASNPRGRAAYEQYF. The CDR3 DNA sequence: TGTGCCAGCAACCCACGGGGCAGGGCGGCCTACGAGCAGTACTTC.

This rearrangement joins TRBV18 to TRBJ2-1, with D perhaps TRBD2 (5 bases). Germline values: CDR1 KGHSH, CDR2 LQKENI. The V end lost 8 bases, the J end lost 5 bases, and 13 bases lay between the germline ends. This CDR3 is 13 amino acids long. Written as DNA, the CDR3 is TGTGCCAGCGCATATGCGGGCGACAATGAGCAGTTCTTC. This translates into CASAYAGDNEQFF.

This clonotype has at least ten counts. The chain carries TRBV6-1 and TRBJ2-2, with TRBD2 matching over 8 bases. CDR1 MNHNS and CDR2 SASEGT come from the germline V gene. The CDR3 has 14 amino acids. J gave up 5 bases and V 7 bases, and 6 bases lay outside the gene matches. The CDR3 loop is CASTLGRDTGELFF. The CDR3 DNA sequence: TGTGCCAGCACCCTCGGGAGGGATACCGGGGAGCTGTTTTTT.

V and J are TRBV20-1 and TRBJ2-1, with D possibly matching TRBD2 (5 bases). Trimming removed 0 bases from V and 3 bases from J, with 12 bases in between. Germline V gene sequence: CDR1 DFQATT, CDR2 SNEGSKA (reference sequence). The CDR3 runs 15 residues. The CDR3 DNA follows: TGCAGTGCTAGAGATCCGGAGACTAACTACAATGAGCAGTTCTTC. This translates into CSARDPETNYNEQFF.

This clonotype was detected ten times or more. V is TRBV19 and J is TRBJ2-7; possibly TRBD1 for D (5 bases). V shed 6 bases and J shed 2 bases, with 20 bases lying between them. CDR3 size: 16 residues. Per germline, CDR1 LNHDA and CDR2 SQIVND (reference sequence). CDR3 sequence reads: CASRQSGSGMAYEQYF. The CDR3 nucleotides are TGTGCCAGTAGGCAATCGGGTTCAGGGATGGCCTACGAGCAGTACTTC. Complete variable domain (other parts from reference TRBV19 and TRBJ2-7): DGGITQSPKYLFRKEGQNVTLSCEQNLNHDAMYWYRQDPGQGLRLIYYSQIVNDFQKGDIAEGYSVSREKKESFPLTVTSAQKNPTAFYLCASRQSGSGMAYEQYFGPGTRLTVT.

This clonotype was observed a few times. In nucleotides, the CDR3 is TGTGCCAGCAGCTTTGGTAATTCTGGCGAGCAGTACTTC. This sequence encodes CASSFGNSGEQYF. The chain recombines TRBV7-9 with TRBJ2-7; D unresolved. Germline V gene data show CDR1 as SEHNR and CDR2 as FQNEAQ (reference sequence). The CDR3 has 13 residues. Trimming shortened V by 3 bases and J by 6 bases, and 12 bases separated the two germline ends.

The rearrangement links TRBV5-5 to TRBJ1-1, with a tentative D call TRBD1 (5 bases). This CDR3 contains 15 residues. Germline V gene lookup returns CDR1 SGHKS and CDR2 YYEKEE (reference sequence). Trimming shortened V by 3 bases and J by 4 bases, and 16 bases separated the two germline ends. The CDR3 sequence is CASSYISPGSTEAFF. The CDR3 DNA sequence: TGTGCCAGCAGCTATATTTCCCCAGGGAGCACTGAAGCTTTCTTT.

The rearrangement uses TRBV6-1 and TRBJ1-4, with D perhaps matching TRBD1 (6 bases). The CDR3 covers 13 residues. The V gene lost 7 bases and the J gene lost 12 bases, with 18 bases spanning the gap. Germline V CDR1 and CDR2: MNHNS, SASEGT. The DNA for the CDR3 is TGTGCCAGCAAAGACTACAGGGCCGAAGAACTGTTTTTT. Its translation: CASKDYRAEELFF.

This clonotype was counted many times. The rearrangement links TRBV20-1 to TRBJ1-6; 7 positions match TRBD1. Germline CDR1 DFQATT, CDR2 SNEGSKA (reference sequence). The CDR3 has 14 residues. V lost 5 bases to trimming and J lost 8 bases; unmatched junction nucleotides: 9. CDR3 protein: CSAPSTGRHSPLHF. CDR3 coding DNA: TGCAGTGCTCCTTCGACAGGGAGGCATTCACCCCTCCACTTT.

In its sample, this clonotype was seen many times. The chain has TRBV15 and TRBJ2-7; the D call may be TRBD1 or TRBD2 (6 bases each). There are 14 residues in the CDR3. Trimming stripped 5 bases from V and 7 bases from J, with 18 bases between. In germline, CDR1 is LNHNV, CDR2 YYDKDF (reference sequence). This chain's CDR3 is CATSGTRGLGEQYF. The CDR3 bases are TGTGCCACCAGCGGCACCCGGGGGCTCGGTGAGCAGTACTTC.

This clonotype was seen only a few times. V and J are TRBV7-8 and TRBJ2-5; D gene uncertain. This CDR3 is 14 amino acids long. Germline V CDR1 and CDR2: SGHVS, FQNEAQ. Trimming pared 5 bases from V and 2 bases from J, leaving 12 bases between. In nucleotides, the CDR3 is TGTGCCAGCAGCCCTGGGAACCCACAAGAGACCCAGTACTTC. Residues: CASSPGNPQETQYF.

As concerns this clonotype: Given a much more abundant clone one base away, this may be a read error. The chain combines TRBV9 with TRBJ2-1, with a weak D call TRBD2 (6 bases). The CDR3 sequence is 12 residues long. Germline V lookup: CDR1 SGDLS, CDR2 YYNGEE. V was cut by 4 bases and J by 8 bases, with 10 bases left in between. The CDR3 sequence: CASSPRGDEQFF. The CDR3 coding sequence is TGTGCCAGCAGCCCCCGCGGGGATGAGCAGTTCTTC. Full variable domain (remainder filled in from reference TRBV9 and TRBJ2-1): DSGVTQTPKHLITATGQRVTLRCSPRSGDLSVYWYQQSLDQGLQFLIQYYNGEERAKGNILERFSAQQFPDLHSELNLSSLELGDSALYFCASSPRGDEQFFGPGTRLTVL.

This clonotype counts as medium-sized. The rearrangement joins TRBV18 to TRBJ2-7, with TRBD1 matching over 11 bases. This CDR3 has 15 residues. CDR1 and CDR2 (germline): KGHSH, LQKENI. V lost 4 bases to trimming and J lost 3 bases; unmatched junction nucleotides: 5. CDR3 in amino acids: CASSRGQGALYEQYF. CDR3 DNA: TGTGCCAGCTCACGTGGACAGGGGGCACTCTACGAGCAGTACTTC.

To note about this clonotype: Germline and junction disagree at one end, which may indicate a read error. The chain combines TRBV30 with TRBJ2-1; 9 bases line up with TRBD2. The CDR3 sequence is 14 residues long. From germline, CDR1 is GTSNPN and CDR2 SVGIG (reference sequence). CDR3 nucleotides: TGTGCCTGGAGTGAGGGGACTAGCTACAATCAGCAGTTCTTC. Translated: CAWSEGTSYNQQFF.

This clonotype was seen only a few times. The CDR3 region is CASRDRDRVSDEQYF. CDR3 sequence (DNA): TGTGCCAGCAGGGATCGGGACAGGGTTTCTGACGAGCAGTACTTC. V is TRBV6-1 and J is TRBJ2-7; 9 bases align to TRBD1. The CDR3 contains 15 residues. The trim removed 6 bases at V and 5 bases at J, leaving 11 bases unmatched. Germline CDR1 reads MNHNS; CDR2 reads SASEGT.